This TCR beta chain was documented in a study of response to subunit inactivated influenza vaccine. The germline V gene encodes CDR1 MNHEY and CDR2 SVGAGI. V lost 2 bases and J lost 12, with 11 bases in between. The length of the CDR3 is 12 residues. Details on this clonotype: The target antigen is unknown.

General observations from the study: Only a handful of new T cells, the authors suggested, are recruited with each seasonal influenza vaccination.

From the RT-PCR reads, TCRdb called clonotypes with MiXCR, one entry per CDR3 protein. The sample includes some 800,000 distinct CDR3 sequences, 21% seen only once; the top ten take roughly a tenth. V and J are TRBV6-5 and TRBJ2-1; tentative D call: TRBD1 (7 bases). The starting material was PBMCs from blood, obtained roughly 5 days after vaccination. The receptor was derived from a man in his forties or fifties who received an inactivated influenza vaccine. For the CDR3, the DNA is TGTGCCAGCAGTTACCGCGGGACAGTGCAGTTCTTC. Protein sequence: CASSYRGTVQFF.